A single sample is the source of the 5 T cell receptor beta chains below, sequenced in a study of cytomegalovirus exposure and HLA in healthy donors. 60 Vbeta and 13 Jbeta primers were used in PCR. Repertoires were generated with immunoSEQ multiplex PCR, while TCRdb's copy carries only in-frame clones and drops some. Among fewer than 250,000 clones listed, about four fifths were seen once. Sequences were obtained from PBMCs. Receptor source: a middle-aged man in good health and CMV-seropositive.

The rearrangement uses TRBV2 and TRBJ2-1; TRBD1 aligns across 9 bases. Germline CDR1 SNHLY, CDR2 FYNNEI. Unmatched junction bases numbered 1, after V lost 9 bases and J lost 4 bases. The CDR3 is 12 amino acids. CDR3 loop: CASGTGYNEQFF. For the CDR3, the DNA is TGTGCCAGTGGGACAGGGTACAATGAGCAGTTCTTC.

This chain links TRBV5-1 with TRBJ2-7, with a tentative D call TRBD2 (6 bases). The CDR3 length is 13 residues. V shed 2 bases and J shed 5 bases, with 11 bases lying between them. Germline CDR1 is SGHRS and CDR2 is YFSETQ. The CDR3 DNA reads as TGCGCCAGCAGCTTCGGGAGCATGGACGAGCAGTACTTC. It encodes CASSFGSMDEQYF.

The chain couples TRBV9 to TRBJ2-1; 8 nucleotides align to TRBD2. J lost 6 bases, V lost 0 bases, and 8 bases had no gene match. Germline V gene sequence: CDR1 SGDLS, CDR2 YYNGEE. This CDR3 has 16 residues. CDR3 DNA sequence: TGTGCCAGCAGCGTAGGAGGAACGGGAGGGATCAATGAGCAGTTCTTC. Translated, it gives CASSVGGTGGINEQFF.

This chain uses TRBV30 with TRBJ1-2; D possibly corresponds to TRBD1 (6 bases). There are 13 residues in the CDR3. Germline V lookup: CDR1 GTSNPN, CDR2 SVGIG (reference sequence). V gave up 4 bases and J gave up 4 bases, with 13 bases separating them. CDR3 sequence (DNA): TGTGCCTGGAAGAACAGGGCTTCCTATGGCTACACCTTC. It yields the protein CAWKNRASYGYTF.

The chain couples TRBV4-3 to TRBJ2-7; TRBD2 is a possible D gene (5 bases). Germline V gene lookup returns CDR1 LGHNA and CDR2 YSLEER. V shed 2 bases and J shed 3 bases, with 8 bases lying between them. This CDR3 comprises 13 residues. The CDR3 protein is CASSQTRDYEQYF. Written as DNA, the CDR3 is TGCGCCAGCAGCCAAACCCGGGACTACGAGCAGTACTTC.